This TCR beta chain was identified in a study of T cell responses to AZD1222 COVID-19 vaccine. Study-level results: White British ancestry dominated among donors, who included more females, and clonal diversity was possibly underestimated. Baseline testing showed seropositivity in only six AZD1222 recipients. Increases in Spike-specific TCR breadth and depth were seen after two AZD1222 doses. CD4 TCRs covered the whole spike, strongest at regions 160-218 and 743-854.

Profiling relied on immunoSEQ multiplex PCR, and the TCRdb table lists in-frame clones only, not all of them. Of roughly 150,000 clones in the sample, 85% to 95% were seen once. In the case of this clone: The antigen is not known.

The sample in question was peripheral blood, obtained on day 0 of AZD1222 vaccination. The sequence was obtained from an adult in good health.

The chain's CDR3 is CAWSVLGIGTDTQYF. CDR3 bases: TGTGCCTGGAGTGTACTGGGTATCGGGACAGATACGCAGTATTTT. The chain uses TRBV30 and TRBJ2-3, with D hard to call. The V gene's germline CDR1 is GTSNPN and CDR2 SVGIG (reference sequence). V lost 0 bases to trimming and J lost 3 bases, with 13 bases between them. This CDR3 is 15 amino acids long.